The text below deals with one T cell receptor beta chain. Deletions cut 4 bases from V and 4 bases from J, with 6 bases between. The CDR3 sequence is 11 residues long. Germline V lookup: CDR1 SGDLS, CDR2 YYNGEE. The data are from a study of T cell changes during pregnancy in multiple sclerosis. Method: immunoSEQ multiplex PCR; TCRdb's copy keeps in-frame clones and lacks some. In the table there are some 130,000 clones, about 95% of which are singletons. The clonotype comes from a female donor with multiple sclerosis, enrolled in a pregnancy study. The chain recombines TRBV9 with TRBJ2-7, with D unresolved. This sample comprised peripheral blood, obtained after pregnancy. The CDR3 sequence is CASSNGYEQYF. Written as DNA, the CDR3 is TGTGCCAGCAGCAACGGGTACGAGCAGTACTTC. The full variable domain, rest sourced from reference TRBV9 and TRBJ2-7, is DSGVTQTPKHLITATGQRVTLRCSPRSGDLSVYWYQQSLDQGLQFLIQYYNGEERAKGNILERFSAQQFPDLHSELNLSSLELGDSALYFCASSNGYEQYFGPGTRLTVT.